This T cell receptor beta chain comes out of a study of blood T cell repertoires in COVID-19 (dated by TCRdb to the early 2020s). Broadly, across the study: Samples covering the acute and convalescent phases of COVID-19 were provided by collaborators in the United States, Italy and Spain. The material from the prospective study consisted of cDNA or gDNA derived from T cells, B-cell-depleted T cells, or PBMCs. Subjects who had been exposed to COVID-19, were actively infected with it, or had recovered from it provided the deeply sampled blood TCRbeta repertoires that made up the dataset. The repertoires were made available in a free public database intended to serve as a resource for research on the immune response to SARS-CoV-2. Samples came from the ongoing ImmuneRACE study (first 160 participants) plus 1,254 subjects from 6 global collaborators. The sample metadata nearly always contained a de-identified subject ID, COVID-19 status, age in years and sex. Where available, HLA class I and class II types were taken from metadata supplied by the sample provider and were not determined by assay-based typing. Paper-wide results and their limitations: The amount of clinical and demographic metadata varied by source and participant and was provided uncurated.

From its cysteine to its phenylalanine, the CDR3 spans 15 amino acids. Kept here is only the CDR3 DNA, which spans 45 bases and is read in frame from base 1. CDR1 and CDR2 were assigned from the germline V gene as MNHEY and SVGAGI. V is trimmed back by 2 bases and J by 3 bases, and the junction contains 2 bases that no gene match accounts for. TCRbeta CDR3 regions were amplified from genomic DNA using the immunoSEQ Assay, a bias-controlled multiplex PCR. Processing in the source paper ran as follows. The number of nucleated cells in each sample was estimated by amplification of reference gene primers within the assay. To quantify the absolute abundance of each unique TCRbeta CDR3 rearrangement, sequence reads were collapsed and filtered. For each sample, productive Simpson clonality was calculated as the square root of Simpson's diversity index across productive rearrangements. Imported from immuneACCESS, the table was reduced by TCRdb to in-frame sequences with V and J called. These copies leave out some clones; in studies compared against another copy, an unresolved V gene accounts for under half, and the cause of the remainder is not known. V, J and clone size derive from that table, while D and trimming were established from the DNA sequence. In all, the sample holds over 120,000 clones, and approximately 80% of those were seen once. The ten largest account for about 9.2% of the sample.

On this clone: Its antigen has not been determined. Base qualities are not recorded, but no much larger clone differs from it by a single base.

In the prospective study, participants were roughly 18 to 89 years old, resided in 20 to 30 geographic areas of the United States, and were enrolled through a virtual design. To assign participants to cohorts, the prospective study relied on clinical history that participants themselves reported in a screening survey and a study questionnaire. ImmuneRACE Cohort 3 recovered participants were defined by two consecutive negative NP/OP PCR tests, healthcare professional clearance, or symptom resolution. In the prospective study, whole blood, serum and a nasopharyngeal or oropharyngeal swab were collected from each participant by mobile phlebotomists. Prospective study participants could optionally give additional blood draws and questionnaires over an approximately 2-month period. Prospective study blood samples were shipped either frozen or at room temperature before DNA extraction.

The sequence joins TRBV6-5 to TRBJ2-4; 9 nucleotides in the junction match TRBD1. This clonotype was obtained from a man aged 50-60 years who had recovered from COVID-19. Sequenced material: PBMCs or T cells enriched from blood (not recorded which). This receptor has the CDR3 CASSYEGQGKNIQYF. In nucleotides, the sequence is TGTGCCAGCAGTTACGAGGGACAGGGCAAAAACATTCAGTACTTC.